What follows describes a single T cell receptor (beta chain). Which antigen it targets is not known. No much larger clone exists at a distance of one base, and base qualities are not known. These data belong to a study of shared clonotypes between healthy human individuals (dated by TCRdb to the early 2020s). Notes on the research overall: Three men and a couple of women, aged 18 to 49 years, made up the cohort. For each donor, CD4 naive and CD4 memory were each run on three plates, CD8 naive on two plates, and CD8 memory on one plate. To estimate repertoire size and how much clonotypes are shared between individuals, the study performed deep sequencing of blood TCR repertoires from a handful of healthy adults. Libraries were prepared and TCR repertoires were sequenced by different laboratories using diverse techniques, in order to increase sequencing depth and limit assay-specific biases. Per donor, leukapheresis produced somewhere between about 0.94 and 9.5 billion PBMCs.

General findings and caveats noted by the study authors: Clonotypes shared by all four sorted-subset donors showed higher generation probabilities than non-shared clonotypes. Naive subsets generally had larger estimated clonotype richness than memory subsets. Incomplete sequencing was indicated by rarefaction of sorted-subset datasets, despite the large sequencing depth. Based on pairwise subsampling, the degree of clonotype sharing among donors was expected to be affected by sequencing depth. Across several donors, about 5.2% of naive CD4, 3% to 4% of naive CD8, 2.3% of memory CD4, and 0.4% of memory CD8 clonotypes were shared. Sampling was limited to blood, and TCR repertoires in tissue likely differ from TCR repertoires in blood. The genetic and exposure-history diversity represented was limited by the small number of donors.

The CDR3 spans 12 residues, from the cysteine through the phenylalanine. Just the 36-base CDR3 DNA is kept, in frame starting at base 1. As encoded in the germline V gene, CDR1 is ENHRY while CDR2 is SYGVKD. The germline V and J ends show losses of 10 bases and 4 bases respectively, and no gene match explains 2 bases of the junction. The donors were healthy, HIV-negative adults who had no recently reported acute infections or vaccinations. Every donor was a Caucasian adult living in Nashville, Tennessee, USA. CD4+ T cells were enriched through magnetic negative selection, after which naive cells were positively selected on CD45RA and the remaining negative fraction served as the memory subset. Blood was collected by leukapheresis, and PBMCs were isolated by Ficoll-Histopaque density gradient centrifugation and then cryopreserved in liquid nitrogen vapor phase. Purity and quantity of every magnetically sorted T cell population were checked by analytical flow cytometry. From each sorted fraction, genomic DNA was isolated and quantified by UV absorbance on a Nanodrop 2000c.

TCR CDR3 regions were amplified from genomic DNA by multiplex PCR using the deep immunoSEQ assay. Extracted genomic DNA from each cell subset was distributed evenly across all wells of several immunoSEQ 96-well plates, and each plate was treated as a replicate. For sorted subsets, each replicate PCR was loaded with 200 ng genomic DNA, equivalent to approximately 27,000 T cell genomes. The purified libraries were quantified using a Qubit 3.0 fluorometer, sized with a Bioanalyzer 2100, and then quantified again using the KAPA Library Quantification kit. Each immunoSEQ 96-well plate was sequenced on its own single-read 150-cycle Illumina NextSeq 550 flow cell. As for the authors' bioinformatics: Because the immunoSEQ output held only junctional sequences and lacked quality scores, the filtering could not match the filtering applied to full-length reads. To assign V/J genes and CDR3, sequences were annotated using PyIR, a Python wrapper for IgBLAST v1.9, with IMGT germline references. Reads were removed for weak V/J assignments (E-value above 1e-6), missing CDR3, stop codons, out-of-frame junctions, or ambiguous translated residues. V3J clonotypes were defined as sequences sharing the same inferred V gene, J gene, and CDR3 amino acid sequence. Percentage overlap between repertoires was calculated by dividing the number of shared unique clonotypes by the size of the smaller repertoire. RTK rarefaction, the Chao1 estimator, and Recon v2.1 estimates of unobserved clonotypes were used to assess repertoire richness. OLGA was used to compute generation probabilities for all TCRbeta clonotypes that the gDNA method yielded from a few donors. TCRdb obtained this table from immuneACCESS and retained in-frame rearrangements with V and J assigned. These tables miss some clones; where compared with another copy, unresolved V genes account for less than half of the shortfall, and the remainder is unexplained. V and J calls and clone size are those listed in that table; D and trimming were worked out from the DNA. The sample has over a million clones on record, around 95% of them singletons. Approximately 1.2% of the sample comes from the top ten.

Rearrangement joined TRBV10-3 to TRBJ1-4; 8 middle bases align to TRBD1. Sequenced sample: naive CD4+ T cells sorted from blood. The cell subset or site label here, explained by the study, means: CD45RA+ positively selected. The origin of this receptor is a man younger than 45 in good health. The sequenced DNA is TGTGCCACACAGGGGGGTAATGAAAAACTGTTTTTT. Protein translation: CATQGGNEKLFF.